This paragraph reports one T cell receptor beta chain. This receptor's antigen is unknown. No base quality information exists; no much larger clone differs at one position. CDR3 length: 13 amino acids, cysteine to phenylalanine. Left in the record is the CDR3 DNA by itself, 39 bases read in frame from the first base. In the germline V gene (reference sequence), CDR1 corresponds to DFQATT and CDR2 to SNEGSKA. At the junction V is shortened by 6 bases and J by 4 bases, with 16 bases in between. The study deep-sequenced TCR repertoires of sorted CD4+ and CD8+ blood T cells from severe aplastic anemia patients and healthy subjects. Ficoll-Paque density gradient centrifugation was used to isolate peripheral blood mononuclear cells. Before DNA extraction, CD4+ and CD8+ T cells were sorted with FACS or magnetic beads. Genomic DNA served as template for TCR beta VDJ combination and CDR3 sequence profiling. TCR repertoire sequencing was run on an Illumina HiSeq 2000. In the authors' own workflow: Repertoires were assessed using TRBV/TRBJ rearrangement plots, CDR3 size and DJ length profiles, and Simpson's diversity index. Whichever DNA sequence was most abundant in the deep sequencing data was defined as the immunodominant clone. CDR3 amino acid sequences were checked for sharing across subjects and were also compared against the VDJdb database and published repertoires. TCRdb took the public reads, trimmed them with fastp at Q25, ran MiXCR for clone calling and kept in-frame beta chains. Entries that share a CDR3 protein sequence are merged under the most common genes and DNA. TCRdb's processing, not the study's, gives the V and J calls here. Here the sample has around 170,000 distinct CDR3 sequences; 60% to 70% occur a single time. The ten largest clones take up roughly 44% of the sample.

This specimen belongs to a study of CD8+CD57+ T cells in acquired aplastic anemia (dated by TCRdb to 2016 to 2018). Regarding the study in general: Extracted DNA from sorted CD4+ and CD8+ cells averaged 3.2 ug, ranging from about 0.18 to 27.4 ug. For healthy donor samples, the average read count was approximately 10 million for CD4+ cells and 11 million to 14 million for CD8+ cells. Overall study outcomes, separate from this receptor: No significant difference in CD8+ Simpson's diversity was found between patients and healthy controls (P=0.060). Although twenty-nine CD8+ CDR3 sequences were shared by patients and controls, these sequences appeared highly expressed in patients and within the immunodominant clones of patients.

The chain is made from TRBV20-1 and TRBJ2-7, with an unclear D gene assignment. The source of this sequence is a human donor in good health. Sequenced material: sorted CD4+, CD8+, or CD8+CD57+ T cells (not recorded which) from PBMCs. The DNA reads TGCAGTGCCCCCGACCGATCGCGGTACGAGCAGTACTTC. It encodes CSAPDRSRYEQYF.